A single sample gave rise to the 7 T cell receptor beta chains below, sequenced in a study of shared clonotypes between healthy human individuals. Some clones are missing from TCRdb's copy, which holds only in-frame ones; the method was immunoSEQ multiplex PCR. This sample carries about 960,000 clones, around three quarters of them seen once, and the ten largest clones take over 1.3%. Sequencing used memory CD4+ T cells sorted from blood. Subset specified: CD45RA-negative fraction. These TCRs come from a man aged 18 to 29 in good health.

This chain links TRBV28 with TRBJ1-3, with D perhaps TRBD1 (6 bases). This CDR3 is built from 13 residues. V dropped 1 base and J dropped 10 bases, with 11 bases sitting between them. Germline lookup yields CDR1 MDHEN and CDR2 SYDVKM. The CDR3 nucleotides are TGTGCCAGCAGTTTATCAGGGGCTGGGACCATATATTTT. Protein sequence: CASSLSGAGTIYF.

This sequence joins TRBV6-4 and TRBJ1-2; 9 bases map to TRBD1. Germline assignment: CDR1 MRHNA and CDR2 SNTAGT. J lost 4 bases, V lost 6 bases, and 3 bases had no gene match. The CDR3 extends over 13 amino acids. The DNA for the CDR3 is TGTGCCAGCAGCGCGACAGGGGGCTATGGCTACACCTTC. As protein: CASSATGGYGYTF.

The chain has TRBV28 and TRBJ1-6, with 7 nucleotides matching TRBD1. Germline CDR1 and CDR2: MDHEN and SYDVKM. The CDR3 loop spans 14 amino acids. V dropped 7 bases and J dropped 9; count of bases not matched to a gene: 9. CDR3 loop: CASTLQGVASPLHF. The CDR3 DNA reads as TGTGCCAGCACCTTGCAGGGGGTAGCTTCACCCCTCCACTTT. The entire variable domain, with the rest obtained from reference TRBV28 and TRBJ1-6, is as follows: DVKVTQSSRYLVKRTGEKVFLECVQDMDHENMFWYRQDPGLGLRLIYFSYDVKMKEKGDIPEGYSVSREKKERFSLILESASTNQTSMYLCASTLQGVASPLHFGNGTRLTVT.

This CDR3 is CASSQDTSTGETQYF. The CDR3 DNA reads as TGCGCCAGCAGCCAAGACACTAGTACGGGAGAGACCCAGTACTTC. V and J are TRBV4-3 and TRBJ2-5, with D tentatively TRBD2 (5 bases). V was shortened by 0 bases and J by 4 bases, with 12 bases between the two germline ends. Germline CDR1 LGHNA, CDR2 YSLEER. The CDR3 has 15 amino acids.

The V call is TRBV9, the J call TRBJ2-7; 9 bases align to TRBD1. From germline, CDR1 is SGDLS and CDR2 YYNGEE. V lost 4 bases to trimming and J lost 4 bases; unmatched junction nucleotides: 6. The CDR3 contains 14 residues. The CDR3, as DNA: TGTGCCAGCAGCCCCGGACAGGGGAGGTACGAGCAGTACTTC. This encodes CASSPGQGRYEQYF.

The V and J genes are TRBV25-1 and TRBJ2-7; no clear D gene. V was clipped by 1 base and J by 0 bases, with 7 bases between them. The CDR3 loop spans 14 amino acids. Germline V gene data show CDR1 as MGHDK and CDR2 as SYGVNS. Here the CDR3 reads CASSELESSYEQYF. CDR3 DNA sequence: TGTGCCAGCAGTGAATTGGAGAGCTCCTACGAGCAGTACTTC.

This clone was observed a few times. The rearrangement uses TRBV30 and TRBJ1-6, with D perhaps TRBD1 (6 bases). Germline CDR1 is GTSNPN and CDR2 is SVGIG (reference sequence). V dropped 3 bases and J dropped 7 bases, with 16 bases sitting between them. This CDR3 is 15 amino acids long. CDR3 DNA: TGTGCCTGGAGACCTCCCGGGACACTGAATTCACCCCTCCACTTT. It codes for CAWRPPGTLNSPLHF.